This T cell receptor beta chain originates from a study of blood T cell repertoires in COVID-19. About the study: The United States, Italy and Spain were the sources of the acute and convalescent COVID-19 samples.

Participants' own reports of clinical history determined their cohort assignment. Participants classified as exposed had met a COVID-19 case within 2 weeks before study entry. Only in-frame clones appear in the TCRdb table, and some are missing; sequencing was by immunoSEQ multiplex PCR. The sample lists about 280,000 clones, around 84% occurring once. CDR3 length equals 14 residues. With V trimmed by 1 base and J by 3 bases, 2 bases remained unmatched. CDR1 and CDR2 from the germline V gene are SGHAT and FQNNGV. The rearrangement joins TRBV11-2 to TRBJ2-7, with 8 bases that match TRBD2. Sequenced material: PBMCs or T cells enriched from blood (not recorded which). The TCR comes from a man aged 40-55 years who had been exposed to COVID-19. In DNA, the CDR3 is TGTGCCAGCAGCTTAGCGGGAGGGGACTACGAGCAGTACTTC. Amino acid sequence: CASSLAGGDYEQYF.